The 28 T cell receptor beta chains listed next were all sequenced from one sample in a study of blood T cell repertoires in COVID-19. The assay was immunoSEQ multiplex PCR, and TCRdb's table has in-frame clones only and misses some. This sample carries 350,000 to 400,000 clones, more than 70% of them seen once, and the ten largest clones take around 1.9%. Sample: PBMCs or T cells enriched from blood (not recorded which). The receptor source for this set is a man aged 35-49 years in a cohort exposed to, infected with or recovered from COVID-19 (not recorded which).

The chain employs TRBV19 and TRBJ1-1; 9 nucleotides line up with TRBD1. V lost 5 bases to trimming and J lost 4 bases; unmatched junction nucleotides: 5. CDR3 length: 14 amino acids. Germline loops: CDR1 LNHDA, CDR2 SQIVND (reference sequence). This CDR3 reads CASSSTGGATEAFF. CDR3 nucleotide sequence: TGTGCCAGTAGTTCGACAGGGGGGGCCACTGAAGCTTTCTTT.

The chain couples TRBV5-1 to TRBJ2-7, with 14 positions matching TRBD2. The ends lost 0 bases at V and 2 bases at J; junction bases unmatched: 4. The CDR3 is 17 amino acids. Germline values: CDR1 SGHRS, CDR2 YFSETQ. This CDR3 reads CASSLGLAGGMAYEQYF. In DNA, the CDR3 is TGCGCCAGCAGCTTGGGACTAGCGGGAGGGATGGCCTACGAGCAGTACTTC. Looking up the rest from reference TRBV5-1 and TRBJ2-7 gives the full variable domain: KAGVTQTPRYLIKTRGQQVTLSCSPISGHRSVSWYQQTPGQGLQFLFEYFSETQRNKGNFPGRFSGRQFSNSRSEMNVSTLELGDSALYLCASSLGLAGGMAYEQYFGPGTRLTVT.

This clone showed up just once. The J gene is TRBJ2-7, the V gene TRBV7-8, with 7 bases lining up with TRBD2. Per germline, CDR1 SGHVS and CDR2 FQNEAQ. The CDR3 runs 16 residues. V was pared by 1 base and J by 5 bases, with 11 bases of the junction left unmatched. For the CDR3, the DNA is TGTGCCAGCAGCTTAGTAAGTGGCGGGAGTGGAAACGAGCAGTACTTC. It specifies CASSLVSGGSGNEQYF.

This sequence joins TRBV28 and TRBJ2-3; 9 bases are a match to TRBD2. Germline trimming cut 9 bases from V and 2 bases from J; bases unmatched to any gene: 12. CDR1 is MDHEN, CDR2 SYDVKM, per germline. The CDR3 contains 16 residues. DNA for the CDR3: TGTGCCAGTACGAGTCTGCGGGAGGGATTCACAGATACGCAGTATTTT. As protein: CASTSLREGFTDTQYF.

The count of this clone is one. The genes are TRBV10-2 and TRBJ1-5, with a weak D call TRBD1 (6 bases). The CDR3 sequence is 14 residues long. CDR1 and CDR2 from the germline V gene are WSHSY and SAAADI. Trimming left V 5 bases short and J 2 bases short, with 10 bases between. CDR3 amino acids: CASSKRQGNQPQHF. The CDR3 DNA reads TGCGCCAGCAGTAAGCGACAGGGCAATCAGCCCCAGCATTTT.

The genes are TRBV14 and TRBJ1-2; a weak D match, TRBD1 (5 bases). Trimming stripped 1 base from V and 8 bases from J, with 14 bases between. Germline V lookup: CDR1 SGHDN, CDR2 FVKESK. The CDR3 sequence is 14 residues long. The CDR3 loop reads CASSQVRQGGGYTF. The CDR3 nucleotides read TGTGCCAGCAGCCAAGTGAGGCAGGGCGGCGGCTACACCTTC.

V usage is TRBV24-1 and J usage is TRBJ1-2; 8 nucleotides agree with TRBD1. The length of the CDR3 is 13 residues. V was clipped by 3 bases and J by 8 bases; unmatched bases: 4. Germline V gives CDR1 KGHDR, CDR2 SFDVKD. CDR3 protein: CATSDGQGRGYTF. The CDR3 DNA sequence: TGTGCCACCAGTGATGGACAGGGTCGGGGCTACACCTTC.

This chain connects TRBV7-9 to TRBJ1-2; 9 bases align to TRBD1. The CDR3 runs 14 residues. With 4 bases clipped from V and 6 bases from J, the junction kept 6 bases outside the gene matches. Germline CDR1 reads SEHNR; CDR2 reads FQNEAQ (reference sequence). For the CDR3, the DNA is TGTGCCAGCAGCTACGGACAGGGGAGCCATGGCTACACCTTC. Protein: CASSYGQGSHGYTF.

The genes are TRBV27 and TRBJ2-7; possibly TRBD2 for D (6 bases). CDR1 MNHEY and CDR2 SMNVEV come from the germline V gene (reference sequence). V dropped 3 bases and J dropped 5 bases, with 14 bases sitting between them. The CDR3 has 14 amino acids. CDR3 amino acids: CASSFRGRPHEQYF. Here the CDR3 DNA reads TGTGCCAGCAGTTTTCGTGGGAGGCCCCACGAGCAGTACTTC.

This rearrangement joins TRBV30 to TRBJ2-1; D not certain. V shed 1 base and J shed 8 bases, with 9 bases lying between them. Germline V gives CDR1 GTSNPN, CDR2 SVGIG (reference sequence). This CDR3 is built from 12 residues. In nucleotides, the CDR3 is TGTGCCTGGAGTGAACTGAGGTATGAGCAGTTCTTC. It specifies CAWSELRYEQFF.

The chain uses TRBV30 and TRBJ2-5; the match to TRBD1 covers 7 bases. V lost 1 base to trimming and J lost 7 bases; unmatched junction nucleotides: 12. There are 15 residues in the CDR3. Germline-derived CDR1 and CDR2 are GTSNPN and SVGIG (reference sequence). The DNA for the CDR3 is TGTGCCTGGAGTGAGATCCAGGGGGTTGGCGGGACCCAGTACTTC. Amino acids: CAWSEIQGVGGTQYF.

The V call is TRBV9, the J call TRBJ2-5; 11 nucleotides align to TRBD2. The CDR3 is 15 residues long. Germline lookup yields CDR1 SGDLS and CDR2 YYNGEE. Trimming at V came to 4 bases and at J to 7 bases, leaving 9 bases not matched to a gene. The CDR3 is CASSTGTSGVGTQYF. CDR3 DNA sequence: TGTGCCAGCAGCACAGGGACTAGCGGTGTGGGGACCCAGTACTTC.

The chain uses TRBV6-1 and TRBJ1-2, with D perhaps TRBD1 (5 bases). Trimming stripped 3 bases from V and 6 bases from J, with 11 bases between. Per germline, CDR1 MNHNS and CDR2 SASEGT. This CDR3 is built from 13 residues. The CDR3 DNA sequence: TGTGCCAGCAGTGATAGGTCAGGGCATGGCTACACCTTC. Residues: CASSDRSGHGYTF.

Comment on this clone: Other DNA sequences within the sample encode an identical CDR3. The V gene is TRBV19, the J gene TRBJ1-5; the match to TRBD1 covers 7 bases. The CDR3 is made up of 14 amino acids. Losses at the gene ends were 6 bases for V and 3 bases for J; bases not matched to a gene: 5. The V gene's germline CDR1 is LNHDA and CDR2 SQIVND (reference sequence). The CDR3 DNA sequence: TGTGCCAGTAGCATTCAGGGGGTCAATCAGCCCCAGCATTTT. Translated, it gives CASSIQGVNQPQHF. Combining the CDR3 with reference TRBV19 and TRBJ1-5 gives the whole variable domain DGGITQSPKYLFRKEGQNVTLSCEQNLNHDAMYWYRQDPGQGLRLIYYSQIVNDFQKGDIAEGYSVSREKKESFPLTVTSAQKNPTAFYLCASSIQGVNQPQHFGDGTRLSIL.

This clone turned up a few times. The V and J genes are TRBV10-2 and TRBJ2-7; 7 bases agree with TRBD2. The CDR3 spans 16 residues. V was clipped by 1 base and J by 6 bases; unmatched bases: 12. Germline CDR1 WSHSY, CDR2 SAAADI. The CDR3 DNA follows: TGCGCCAGCAGTGAGTACCTTGGGGGGGAAATGTCCGAGCAGTACTTC. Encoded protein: CASSEYLGGEMSEQYF.

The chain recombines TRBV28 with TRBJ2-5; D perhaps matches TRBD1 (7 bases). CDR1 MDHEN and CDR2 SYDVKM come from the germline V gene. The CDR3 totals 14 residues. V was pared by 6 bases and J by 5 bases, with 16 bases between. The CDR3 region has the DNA TGTGCCAGCAGGAGGACAGGCGGAGGGGAGACCCAGTACTTC. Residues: CASRRTGGGETQYF.

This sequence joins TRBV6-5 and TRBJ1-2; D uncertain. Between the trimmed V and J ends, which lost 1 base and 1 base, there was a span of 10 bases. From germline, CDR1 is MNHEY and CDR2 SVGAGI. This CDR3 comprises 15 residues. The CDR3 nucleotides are TGTGCCAGCAGTTACTATAGTAGGAGTAACTATGGCTACACCTTC. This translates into CASSYYSRSNYGYTF.

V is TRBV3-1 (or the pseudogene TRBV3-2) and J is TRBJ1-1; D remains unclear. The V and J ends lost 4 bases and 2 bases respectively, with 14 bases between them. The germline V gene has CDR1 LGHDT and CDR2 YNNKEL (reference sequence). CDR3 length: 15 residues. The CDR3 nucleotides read TGTGCCAGCAGCCTTCACCAGACACCTAACACTGAAGCTTTCTTT. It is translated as CASSLHQTPNTEAFF.

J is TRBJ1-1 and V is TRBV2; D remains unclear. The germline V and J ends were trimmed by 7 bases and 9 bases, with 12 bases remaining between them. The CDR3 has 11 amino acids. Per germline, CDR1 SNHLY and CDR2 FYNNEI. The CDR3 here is CASNTGPQAFF. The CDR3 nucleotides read TGTGCCAGCAATACCGGTCCTCAAGCTTTCTTT.

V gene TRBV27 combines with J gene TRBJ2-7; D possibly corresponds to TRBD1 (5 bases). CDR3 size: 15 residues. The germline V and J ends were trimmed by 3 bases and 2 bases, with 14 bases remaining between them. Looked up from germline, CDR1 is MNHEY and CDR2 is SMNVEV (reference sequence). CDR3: CASSLKGLYAYEQYF. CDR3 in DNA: TGTGCCAGCAGTTTGAAGGGGCTCTACGCCTACGAGCAGTACTTC.

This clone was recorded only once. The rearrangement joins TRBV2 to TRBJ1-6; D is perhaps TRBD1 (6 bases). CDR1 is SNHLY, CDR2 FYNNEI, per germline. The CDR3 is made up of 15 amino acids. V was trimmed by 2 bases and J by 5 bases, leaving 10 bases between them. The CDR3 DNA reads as TGTGCCAGCAGTGAAAGGGGGGGGAATAATTCACCCCTCCACTTT. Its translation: CASSERGGNNSPLHF.

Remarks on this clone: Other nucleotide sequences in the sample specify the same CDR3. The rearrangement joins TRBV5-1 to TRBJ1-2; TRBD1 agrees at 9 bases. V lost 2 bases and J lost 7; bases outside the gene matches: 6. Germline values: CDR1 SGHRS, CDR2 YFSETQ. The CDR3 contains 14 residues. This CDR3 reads CASSLAGTGIGYTF. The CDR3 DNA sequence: TGCGCCAGCAGCTTAGCTGGGACAGGGATTGGCTACACCTTC. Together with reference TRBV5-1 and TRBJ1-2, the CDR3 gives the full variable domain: KAGVTQTPRYLIKTRGQQVTLSCSPISGHRSVSWYQQTPGQGLQFLFEYFSETQRNKGNFPGRFSGRQFSNSRSEMNVSTLELGDSALYLCASSLAGTGIGYTFGSGTRLTVV.

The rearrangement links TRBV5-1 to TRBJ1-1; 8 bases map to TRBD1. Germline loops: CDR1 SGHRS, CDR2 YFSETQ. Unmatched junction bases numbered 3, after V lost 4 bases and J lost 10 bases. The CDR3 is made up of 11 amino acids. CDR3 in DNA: TGCGCCAGCAGCACTACAGGGGGAGCTTTCTTT. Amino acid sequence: CASSTTGGAFF.

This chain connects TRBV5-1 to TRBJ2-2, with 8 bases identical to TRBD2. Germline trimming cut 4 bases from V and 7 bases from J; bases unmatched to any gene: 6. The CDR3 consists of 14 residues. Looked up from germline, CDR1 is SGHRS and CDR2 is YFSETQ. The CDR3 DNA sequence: TGCGCCAGCAGCGAGCGGGAGTGGAACGGGGAGCTGTTTTTT. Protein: CASSEREWNGELFF.

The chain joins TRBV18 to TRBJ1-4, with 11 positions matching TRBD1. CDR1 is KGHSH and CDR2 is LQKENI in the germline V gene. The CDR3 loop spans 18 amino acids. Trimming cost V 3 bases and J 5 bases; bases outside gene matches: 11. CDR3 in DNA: TGTGCCAGCTCACCCCGGACAGGGGGCCTAATGGGAAATGAAAAACTGTTTTTT. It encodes CASSPRTGGLMGNEKLFF.

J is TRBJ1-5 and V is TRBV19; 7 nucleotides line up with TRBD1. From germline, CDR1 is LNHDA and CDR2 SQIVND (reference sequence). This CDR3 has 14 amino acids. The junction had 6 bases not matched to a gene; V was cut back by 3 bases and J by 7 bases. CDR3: CASSMVAGGQPQHF. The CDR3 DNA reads TGTGCCAGTAGTATGGTGGCAGGGGGGCAGCCCCAGCATTTT.

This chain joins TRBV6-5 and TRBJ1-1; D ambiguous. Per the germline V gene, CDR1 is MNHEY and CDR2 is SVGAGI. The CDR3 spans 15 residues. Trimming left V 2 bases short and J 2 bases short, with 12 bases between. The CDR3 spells CASSYDTISNTEAFF. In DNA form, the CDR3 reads TGTGCCAGCAGTTACGATACCATCAGTAACACTGAAGCTTTCTTT.

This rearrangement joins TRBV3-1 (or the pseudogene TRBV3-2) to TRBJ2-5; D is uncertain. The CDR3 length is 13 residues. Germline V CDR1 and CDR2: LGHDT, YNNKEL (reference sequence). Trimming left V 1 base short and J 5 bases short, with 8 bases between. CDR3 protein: CASSQGIEETQYF. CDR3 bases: TGTGCCAGCAGCCAAGGCATCGAGGAGACCCAGTACTTC.